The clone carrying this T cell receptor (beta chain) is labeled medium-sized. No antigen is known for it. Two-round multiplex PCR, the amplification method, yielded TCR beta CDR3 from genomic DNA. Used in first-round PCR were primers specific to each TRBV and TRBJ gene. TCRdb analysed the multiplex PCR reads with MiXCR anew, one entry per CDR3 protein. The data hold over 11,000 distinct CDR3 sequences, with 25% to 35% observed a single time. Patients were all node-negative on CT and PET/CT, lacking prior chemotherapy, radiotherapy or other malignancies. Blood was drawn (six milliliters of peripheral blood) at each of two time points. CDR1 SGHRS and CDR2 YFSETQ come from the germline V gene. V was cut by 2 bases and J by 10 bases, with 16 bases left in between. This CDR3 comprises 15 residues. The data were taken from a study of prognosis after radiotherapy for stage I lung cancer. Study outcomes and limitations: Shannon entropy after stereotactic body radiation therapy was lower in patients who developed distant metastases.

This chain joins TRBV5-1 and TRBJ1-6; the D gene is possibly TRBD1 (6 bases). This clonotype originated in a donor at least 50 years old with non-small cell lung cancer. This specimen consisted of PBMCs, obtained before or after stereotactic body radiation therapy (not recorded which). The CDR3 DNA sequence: TGCGCCAGCAGCTTCAGGGACAACCTAGGATCACCCCTCCACTTT. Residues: CASSFRDNLGSPLHF.